This T cell receptor (beta chain) was identified in a study of OX40 agonist ivuxolimab in advanced cancers. Study information: Patients received ivuxolimab, an agonistic anti-OX40 (CD134) antibody. Head and neck, renal cell, melanoma or hepatocellular carcinoma were the cancers that dose-escalation patients had. Participants averaged 60 years of age (range about 23 to 80) and were around 85% male.

V was cut by 11 bases and J by 2 bases, with 16 bases left in between. Germline CDR1 MNHEY, CDR2 SVGAGI. The CDR3 runs 14 residues. TCRdb's copy holds only in-frame clones and misses some; the assay was immunoSEQ multiplex PCR. Of 50,000 or so clones detected, 70% to 90% appear once; the ten largest clones hold less than 0.75%. Sequencing was performed on CD4+ or CD8+ T cells sorted from blood, taken in a trial of the OX40 agonist ivuxolimab. The TCR comes from an adult with an advanced solid tumor such as melanoma, head and neck, liver or kidney cancer. The J gene is TRBJ1-5, the V gene TRBV6-5; D is undetermined. The CDR3 loop reads CAGSLGRGNQPQHF. The CDR3 region has the DNA TGTGCCGGTTCCCTAGGACGGGGCAATCAGCCCCAGCATTTT.